A selection of T cell receptor beta chains follows, all from one sample in a study of T cell responses to AZD1222 COVID-19 vaccine. This table comes from immunoSEQ multiplex PCR, and its TCRdb copy is limited to in-frame clones, with some not included. The sample has more than 50,000 clones; approximately 90% are singletons. The sample was peripheral blood, taken on day 0 of AZD1222 vaccination. The source is an adult in good health. Both conserved end residues are part of each CDR3. Fields, in order: V gene, clone size, D gene, J gene, CDR3 DNA, CDR3 protein. D genes are given only for firm matches. Some rows have no size entry. The others give once, few or many, or a class for an expanded clone.

TRBV3-1/TRBV3-2	NA	NA	TRBJ1-1	TGTGCCAGCAGCCAAGTACGTGGGAACACTGAAGCTTTCTTT	CASSQVRGNTEAFF
TRBV5-4	NA	NA	TRBJ1-6	TGTGCCAGCAGCTTGGGGTCAGTGAATTCACCCCTCCACTTT	CASSLGSVNSPLHF
TRBV5-1	NA	TRBD2	TRBJ2-3	TGCGCCAGCAGTTCGGGACTAGCGGGGTTCACAGATACGCAGTATTTT	CASSSGLAGFTDTQYF
TRBV21-1	NA	NA	TRBJ1-1	TGTGCCAGCAGGGAGGGGTCGAACACTGAAGCTTTCTTT	CASREGSNTEAFF
TRBV3-1/TRBV3-2	NA	NA	TRBJ1-1	TGTGCCAGCAGCCAACAATCAGGGGTGAACACTGAAGCTTTCTTT	CASSQQSGVNTEAFF
TRBV7-9	NA	NA	TRBJ2-7	TGTGCCAGCAGCCCCAGTGGCGCCGAGCAGTACTTC	CASSPSGAEQYF
TRBV2	once	NA	TRBJ1-1	TGTGCCAGCAGTACCCGAGGAGGGAACACTGAAGCTTTCTTT	CASSTRGGNTEAFF
TRBV20-1	NA	NA	TRBJ1-2	TGCAGTGCTAGTTTAGGACCCAACCCCTATGGCTACACCTTC	CSASLGPNPYGYTF
TRBV5-1	NA	NA	TRBJ1-4	TGCGCCAGCAGCCCCTTATCCAATGAAAAACTGTTTTTT	CASSPLSNEKLFF
TRBV15	NA	TRBD1	TRBJ2-7	TGTGCCACCAGCAGAGATCGAGGGACAGGTGGGGAGCAGTACTTC	CATSRDRGTGGEQYF
TRBV5-1	NA	TRBD1	TRBJ2-2	TGCGCCAGCAGCCCCACAGGGGGGAACACCGGGGAGCTGTTTTTT	CASSPTGGNTGELFF
TRBV7-2	NA	NA	TRBJ1-1	TGTGCCAGCAGCTTAGTGCCAGGTAGCACTGAAGCTTTCTTT	CASSLVPGSTEAFF
TRBV15	NA	NA	TRBJ1-4	TGTGCCACCAGCAGAGATCCCGGGCTAATAAATGAAAAACTGTTTTTT	CATSRDPGLINEKLFF
TRBV3-1/TRBV3-2	NA	NA	TRBJ1-2	TGTGCCAGCAGCCAGGAATATGGCTACACCTTC	CASSQEYGYTF
TRBV12-3/TRBV12-4	medium-sized	NA	TRBJ1-6	TGTGCCAGCAAGCCGGGGGCTCAATCACCCCTCCACTTT	CASKPGAQSPLHF
TRBV12-5	NA	NA	TRBJ1-4	TGTGCTAGTGGTCTGGTACAGGGTGTCGAAAAACTGTTTTTT	CASGLVQGVEKLFF
TRBV2	NA	NA	TRBJ2-5	TGTGCCAGCAGTGGTCAGGCGTTAAGGGGGGAGACCCAGTACTTC	CASSGQALRGETQYF
TRBV6-1	NA	NA	TRBJ1-3	TGTGCCAGCAGTGAAGAAGGGGGAAACACCATATATTTT	CASSEEGGNTIYF
TRBV9	NA	TRBD1	TRBJ2-5	TGTGCCAGCAGCGTAGGACAGGGGGCGCCTGGGACCCAGTACTTC	CASSVGQGAPGTQYF
TRBV4-2	NA	TRBD2	TRBJ2-1	TGTGCCAGCAGCCAAGATTTGGCGGGGGTATATGAGCAGTTCTTC	CASSQDLAGVYEQFF
TRBV28	NA	NA	TRBJ2-4	TGTGCCAGCAGTTTAGTGCAAAACATTCAGTACTTC	CASSLVQNIQYF
TRBV3-1/TRBV3-2	NA	NA	TRBJ2-2	TGTGCCAGCAGCCAACAGGGGACCGCCGGGGAGCTGTTTTTT	CASSQQGTAGELFF
TRBV6-1	few	TRBD1	TRBJ1-4	TGTGCCAGCAGCGAAGGGGGCATAAGGGCTAATGAAAAACTGTTTTTT	CASSEGGIRANEKLFF
TRBV30	NA	NA	TRBJ2-7	TGTGCCTGGAACAGGGACCACGAGCAGTACTTC	CAWNRDHEQYF
TRBV5-1	NA	NA	TRBJ1-3	TGCGCCAGCAGACCCGGACCCGTCGGCTCTGGAAACACCATATATTTT	CASRPGPVGSGNTIYF
TRBV7-3	NA	TRBD2	TRBJ2-1	TGTGCCAGCAGCTTAGGGACTAGCCGCAGGGCCGATGAGCAGTTCTTC	CASSLGTSRRADEQFF
TRBV14	NA	TRBD1	TRBJ2-7	TGTGCCAGCAGCCAAACGACAGGGGCTTACGAGCAGTACTTC	CASSQTTGAYEQYF
TRBV5-6	NA	NA	TRBJ1-2	TGTGCCAGCAGCGCCGGACAGACCGGCTACACCTTC	CASSAGQTGYTF
TRBV4-1	NA	TRBD1	TRBJ1-2	TGCGCCAGCAGCCACCGGCCGGACAGGCTGAACTATGGCTACACCTTC	CASSHRPDRLNYGYTF
TRBV7-9	NA	NA	TRBJ1-1	TGTGCCAGCAGCTCCAGGAACACTGAAGCTTTCTTT	CASSSRNTEAFF
TRBV7-3	NA	TRBD1	TRBJ2-6	TGTGCCAGCAGCTGGCAGGGGGCTGGGGCCAACGTCCTGACTTTC	CASSWQGAGANVLTF
TRBV5-5	NA	NA	TRBJ1-1	TGTGCCAGCAGCCCCAGTCCAGGCACTGAAGCTTTCTTT	CASSPSPGTEAFF
TRBV2	NA	NA	TRBJ2-1	TGTGCCAGCAGGGGAGGGGGGACTGCCTACAATGAGCAGTTCTTC	CASRGGGTAYNEQFF
TRBV5-1	NA	NA	TRBJ1-1	TGCGCCAGCAGCTTGGTAGGGACGGACACTGAAGCTTTCTTT	CASSLVGTDTEAFF
TRBV12-5	NA	NA	TRBJ2-2	TGTGCTAGTGGTTCACACCCATTGGGGAACACCGGGGAGCTGTTTTTT	CASGSHPLGNTGELFF
TRBV3-1/TRBV3-2	NA	TRBD1	TRBJ2-1	TGTGCCAGCAGCCAATCCATGACAGGGAATGAGCAGTTCTTC	CASSQSMTGNEQFF
TRBV6-5	NA	NA	TRBJ1-1	TGTGCCAGCAGTTTGAGGGACAAAAGAACTGAAGCTTTCTTT	CASSLRDKRTEAFF
TRBV6-8	NA	TRBD1	TRBJ1-5	TGTGCCAGCAGTTGTCCGGGACAGAATTTGACTCGGCATCAGCCCCAGCATTTT	CASSCPGQNLTRHQPQHF
TRBV9	NA	TRBD1	TRBJ2-7	TGTGCCAGCAGCGTAGATCCAGGGGGCAGGGAGCAGTACTTC	CASSVDPGGREQYF
TRBV9	once	TRBD1	TRBJ1-4	TGTGCCAGCAGCCCAGGGACAGGGGTGGAAAAACTGTTTTTT	CASSPGTGVEKLFF
TRBV2	NA	NA	TRBJ1-2	TGTGCCAGCAGTGGGGCTTCGGCCGAGAGTGGCTACACCTTC	CASSGASAESGYTF
TRBV3-1/TRBV3-2	NA	NA	TRBJ1-2	TGTGCCAGCAGCCATGGAGGCCGGGGGGGCTACACCTTC	CASSHGGRGGYTF
TRBV20-1	NA	NA	TRBJ1-1	TGCAGTGCTAGTGATGATGTGAAGGAAGCTTTCTTT	CSASDDVKEAFF
TRBV18	NA	NA	TRBJ1-1	TGTGCCAGCTCGGTACTCGACGACGACACTGAAGCTTTCTTT	CASSVLDDDTEAFF